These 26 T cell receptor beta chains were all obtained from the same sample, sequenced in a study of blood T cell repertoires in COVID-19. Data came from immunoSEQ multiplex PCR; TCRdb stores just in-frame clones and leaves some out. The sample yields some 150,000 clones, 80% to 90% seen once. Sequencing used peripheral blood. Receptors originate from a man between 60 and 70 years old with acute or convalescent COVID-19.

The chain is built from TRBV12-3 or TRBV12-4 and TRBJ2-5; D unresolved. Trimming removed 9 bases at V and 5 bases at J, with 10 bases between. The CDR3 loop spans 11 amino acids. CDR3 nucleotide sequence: TGTGCCAGTCGTATCTCCGAGACCCAGTACTTC. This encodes CASRISETQYF.

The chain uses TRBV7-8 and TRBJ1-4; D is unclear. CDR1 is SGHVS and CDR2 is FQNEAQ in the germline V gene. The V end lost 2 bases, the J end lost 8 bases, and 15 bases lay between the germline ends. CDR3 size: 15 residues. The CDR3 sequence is CASSLFVTSREKLFF. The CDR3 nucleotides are TGTGCCAGCAGCTTATTCGTGACATCAAGGGAAAAACTGTTTTTT.

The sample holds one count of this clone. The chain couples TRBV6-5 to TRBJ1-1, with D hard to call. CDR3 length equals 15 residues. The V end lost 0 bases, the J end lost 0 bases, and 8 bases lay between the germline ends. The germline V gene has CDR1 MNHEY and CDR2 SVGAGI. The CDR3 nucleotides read TGTGCCAGCAGTTACTCAGGTACTATGAACACTGAAGCTTTCTTT. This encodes CASSYSGTMNTEAFF.

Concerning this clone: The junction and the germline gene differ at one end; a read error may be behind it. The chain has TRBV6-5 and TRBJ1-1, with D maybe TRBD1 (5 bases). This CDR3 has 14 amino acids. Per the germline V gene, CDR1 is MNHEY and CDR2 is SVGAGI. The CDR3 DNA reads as TGTGCCAGCTCCCCTGGGGGGGTGAAGACTGAAGCTTTCTTT. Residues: CASSPGGVKTEAFF.

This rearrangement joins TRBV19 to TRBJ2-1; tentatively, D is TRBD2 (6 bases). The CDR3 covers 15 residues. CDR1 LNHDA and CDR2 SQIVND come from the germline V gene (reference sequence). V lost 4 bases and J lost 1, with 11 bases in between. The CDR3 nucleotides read TGTGCCAGTAGTAGCGGGGCGTTGTCCTACAATGAGCAGTTCTTC. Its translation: CASSSGALSYNEQFF.

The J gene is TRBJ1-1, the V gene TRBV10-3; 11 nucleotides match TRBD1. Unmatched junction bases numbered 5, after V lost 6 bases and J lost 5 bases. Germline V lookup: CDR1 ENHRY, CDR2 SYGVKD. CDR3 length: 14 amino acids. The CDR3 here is CAIRPRDRGTEAFF. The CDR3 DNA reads TGTGCCATCAGACCCCGGGACAGGGGGACTGAAGCTTTCTTT.

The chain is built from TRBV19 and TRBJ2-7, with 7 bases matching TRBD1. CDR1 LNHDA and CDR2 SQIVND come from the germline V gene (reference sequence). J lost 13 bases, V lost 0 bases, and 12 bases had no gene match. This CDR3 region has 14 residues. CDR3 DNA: TGTGCCAGTAGTATAGATCCGGGAAGGGGGCCTGTATACTTC. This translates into CASSIDPGRGPVYF.

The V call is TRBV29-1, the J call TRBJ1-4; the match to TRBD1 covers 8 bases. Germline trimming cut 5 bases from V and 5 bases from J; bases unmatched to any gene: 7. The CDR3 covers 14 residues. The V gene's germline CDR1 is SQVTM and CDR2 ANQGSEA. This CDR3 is CSVTRTGKNEKLFF. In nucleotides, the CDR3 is TGCAGCGTTACCCGGACAGGGAAGAATGAAAAACTGTTTTTT.

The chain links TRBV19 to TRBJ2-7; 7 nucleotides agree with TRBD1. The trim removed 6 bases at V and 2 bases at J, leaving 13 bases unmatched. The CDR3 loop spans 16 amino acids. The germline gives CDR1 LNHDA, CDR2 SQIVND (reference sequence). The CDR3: CASSPPPGTAAYEQYF. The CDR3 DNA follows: TGTGCCAGTAGCCCCCCCCCTGGGACAGCCGCCTACGAGCAGTACTTC.

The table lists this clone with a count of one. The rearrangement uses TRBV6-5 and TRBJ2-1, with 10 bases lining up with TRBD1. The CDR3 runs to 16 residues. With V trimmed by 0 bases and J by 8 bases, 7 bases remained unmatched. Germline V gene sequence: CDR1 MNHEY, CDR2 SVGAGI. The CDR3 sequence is CASSYSPDRGMHEQFF. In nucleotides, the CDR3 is TGTGCCAGCAGTTACTCCCCGGACAGGGGGATGCATGAGCAGTTCTTC.

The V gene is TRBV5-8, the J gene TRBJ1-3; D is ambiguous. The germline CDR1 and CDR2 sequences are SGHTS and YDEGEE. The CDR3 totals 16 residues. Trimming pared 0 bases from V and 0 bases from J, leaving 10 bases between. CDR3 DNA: TGTGCCAGCAGCTTGGGGCAGAGGAGCTCTGGAAACACCATATATTTT. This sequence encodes CASSLGQRSSGNTIYF.

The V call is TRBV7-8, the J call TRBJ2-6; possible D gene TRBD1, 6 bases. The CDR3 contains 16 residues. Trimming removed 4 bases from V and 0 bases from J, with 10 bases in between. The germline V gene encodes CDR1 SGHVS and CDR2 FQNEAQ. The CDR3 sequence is CASSSTGSSGANVLTF. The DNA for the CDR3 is TGTGCCAGCAGCTCGACAGGTAGCTCTGGGGCCAACGTCCTGACTTTC. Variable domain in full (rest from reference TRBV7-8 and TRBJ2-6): GAGVSQSPRYKVAKRGQDVALRCDPISGHVSLFWYQQALGQGPEFLTYFQNEAQLDKSGLPSDRFFAERPEGSVSTLKIQRTQQEDSAVYLCASSSTGSSGANVLTFGAGSRLTVL.

Here the CDR3 reads CASSLVWTGGRPNQPQHF. The CDR3 DNA sequence: TGTGCCAGCAGCTTAGTCTGGACAGGGGGAAGGCCCAATCAGCCCCAGCATTTT. The rearrangement uses TRBV7-8 and TRBJ1-5; 10 bases map to TRBD1. Germline V gene lookup returns CDR1 SGHVS and CDR2 FQNEAQ. The CDR3 covers 18 residues. The J segment lost 3 bases and the V segment lost 1 base, leaving 9 bases of the junction unmatched. Full variable domain (outside the CDR3, taken from reference TRBV7-8 and TRBJ1-5): GAGVSQSPRYKVAKRGQDVALRCDPISGHVSLFWYQQALGQGPEFLTYFQNEAQLDKSGLPSDRFFAERPEGSVSTLKIQRTQQEDSAVYLCASSLVWTGGRPNQPQHFGDGTRLSIL.

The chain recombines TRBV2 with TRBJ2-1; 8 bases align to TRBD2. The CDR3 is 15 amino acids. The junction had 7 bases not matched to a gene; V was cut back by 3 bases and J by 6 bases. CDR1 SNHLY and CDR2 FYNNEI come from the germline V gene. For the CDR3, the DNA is TGTGCCAGCAGTGAGCGGATAGCGGGGACCAATGAGCAGTTCTTC. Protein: CASSERIAGTNEQFF.

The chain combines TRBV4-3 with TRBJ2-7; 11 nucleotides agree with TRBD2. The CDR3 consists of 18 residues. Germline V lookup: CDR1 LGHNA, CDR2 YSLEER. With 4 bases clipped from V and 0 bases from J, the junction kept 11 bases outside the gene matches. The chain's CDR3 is CASSRVPPGLADSYEQYF. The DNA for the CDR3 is TGCGCCAGCAGCCGAGTCCCGCCGGGACTAGCGGACTCCTACGAGCAGTACTTC.

The CDR3: CASGLLPGLAEQYF. The CDR3 DNA follows: TGTGCTAGTGGTTTGCTTCCGGGACTAGCGGAGCAGTACTTC. The chain recombines TRBV12-5 with TRBJ2-7, with 10 bases identical to TRBD2. The CDR3 is made up of 14 amino acids. Looked up from germline, CDR1 is LGHNT and CDR2 is FRNRAP. The trim removed 2 bases at V and 7 bases at J, leaving 5 bases unmatched.

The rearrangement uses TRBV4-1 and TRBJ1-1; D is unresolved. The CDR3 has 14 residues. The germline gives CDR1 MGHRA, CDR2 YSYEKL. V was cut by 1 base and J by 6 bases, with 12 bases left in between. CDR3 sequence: CASSQGPGSAEAFF. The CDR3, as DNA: TGCGCCAGCAGCCAAGGGCCCGGCAGCGCTGAAGCTTTCTTT.

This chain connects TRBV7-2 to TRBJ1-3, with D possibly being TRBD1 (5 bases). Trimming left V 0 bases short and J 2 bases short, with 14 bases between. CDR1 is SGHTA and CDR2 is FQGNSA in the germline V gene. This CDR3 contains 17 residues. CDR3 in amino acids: CASSLAEIGGTGNTIYF. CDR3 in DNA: TGTGCCAGCAGCTTAGCGGAGATCGGGGGTACTGGAAACACCATATATTTT.

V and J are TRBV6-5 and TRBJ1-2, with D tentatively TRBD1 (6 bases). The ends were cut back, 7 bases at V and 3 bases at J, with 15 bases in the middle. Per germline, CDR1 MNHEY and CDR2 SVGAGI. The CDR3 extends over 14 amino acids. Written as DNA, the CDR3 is TGTGCCAGCAACGATCGGGGGGGCGACTATGGCTACACCTTC. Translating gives CASNDRGGDYGYTF.

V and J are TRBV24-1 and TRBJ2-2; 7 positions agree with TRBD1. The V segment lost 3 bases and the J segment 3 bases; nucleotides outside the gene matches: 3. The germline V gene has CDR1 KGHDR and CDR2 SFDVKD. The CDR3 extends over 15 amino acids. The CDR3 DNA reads TGTGCCACCAGTGATGAAGACAGGGACACCGGGGAGCTGTTTTTT. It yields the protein CATSDEDRDTGELFF.

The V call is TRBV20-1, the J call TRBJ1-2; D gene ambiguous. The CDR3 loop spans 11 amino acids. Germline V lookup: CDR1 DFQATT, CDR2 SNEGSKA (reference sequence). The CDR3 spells CSGGLRYGYTF. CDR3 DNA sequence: TGCAGCGGAGGTTTACGATATGGCTACACCTTC.

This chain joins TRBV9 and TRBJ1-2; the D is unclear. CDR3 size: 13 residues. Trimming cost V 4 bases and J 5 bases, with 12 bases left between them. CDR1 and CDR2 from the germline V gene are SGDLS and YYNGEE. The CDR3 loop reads CASSTPPGYGYTF. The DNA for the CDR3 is TGTGCCAGCAGCACCCCTCCGGGTTATGGCTACACCTTC.

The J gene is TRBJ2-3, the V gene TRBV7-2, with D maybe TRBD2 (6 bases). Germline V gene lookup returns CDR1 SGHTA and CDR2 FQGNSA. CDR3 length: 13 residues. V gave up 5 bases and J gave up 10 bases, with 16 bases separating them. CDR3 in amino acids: CASSPSYWEAQYF. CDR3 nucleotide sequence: TGTGCCAGCAGCCCCTCTTATTGGGAGGCGCAGTATTTT.

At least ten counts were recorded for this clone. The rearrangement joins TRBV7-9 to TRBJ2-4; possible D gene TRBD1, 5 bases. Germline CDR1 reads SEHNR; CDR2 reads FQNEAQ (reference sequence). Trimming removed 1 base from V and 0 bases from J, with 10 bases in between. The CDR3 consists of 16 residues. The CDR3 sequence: CASSLGAGLAKNIQYF. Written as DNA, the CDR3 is TGTGCCAGCAGCTTAGGGGCAGGGCTAGCCAAAAACATTCAGTACTTC.

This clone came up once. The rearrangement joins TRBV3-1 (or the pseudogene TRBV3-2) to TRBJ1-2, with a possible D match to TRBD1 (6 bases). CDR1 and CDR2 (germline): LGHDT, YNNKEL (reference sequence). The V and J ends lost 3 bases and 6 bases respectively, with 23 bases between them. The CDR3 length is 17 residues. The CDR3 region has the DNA TGTGCCAGCAGCCAGGCCATAGACAGGCGCCCAGGGAATGGCTACACCTTC. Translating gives CASSQAIDRRPGNGYTF.

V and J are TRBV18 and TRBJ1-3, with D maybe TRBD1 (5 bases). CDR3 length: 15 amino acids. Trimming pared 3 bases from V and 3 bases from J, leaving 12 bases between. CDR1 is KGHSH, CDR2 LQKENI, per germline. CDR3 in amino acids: CASSPVGVYGNTIYF. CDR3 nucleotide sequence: TGTGCCAGCTCACCTGTAGGGGTGTATGGAAACACCATATATTTT.